These 25 T cell receptor beta chains originate from one sample sequenced in a study of blood T cell repertoires in COVID-19. Some clones are missing from TCRdb's copy, which holds only in-frame ones; the method was immunoSEQ multiplex PCR. The repertoire includes more than 150,000 clones, over 75% of them detected once, and roughly 2.8% sits in the top ten. Source material: peripheral blood. The source of these receptors is a woman aged 80 or over with active or convalescent COVID-19.

This clone has just a few counts. This rearrangement joins TRBV11-2 to TRBJ2-7, with D possibly TRBD1 on 5 matching bases. Germline V gene data show CDR1 as SGHAT and CDR2 as FQNNGV. V was shortened by 1 base and J by 3 bases, with 10 bases between the two germline ends. CDR3 length: 14 residues. CDR3 protein: CASSLAAGNYEQYF. The CDR3 DNA reads TGTGCCAGCAGCTTAGCGGCAGGGAACTACGAGCAGTACTTC.

This clone has just a few counts. This chain's CDR3 is CASSLGGGVNEQFF. The CDR3 region has the DNA TGTGCCAGCAGCTTAGGAGGGGGGGTGAATGAGCAGTTCTTC. The chain is built from TRBV7-6 and TRBJ2-1, with a tentative D call TRBD2 (7 bases). The CDR3 has 14 amino acids. CDR1 is SGHVS and CDR2 is FNYEAQ in the germline V gene. V lost 1 base to trimming and J lost 7 bases, with 11 bases between them.

The rearrangement joins TRBV5-8 to TRBJ2-7; D is uncertain. The ends were cut back, 2 bases at V and 3 bases at J, with 9 bases in the middle. Germline-derived CDR1 and CDR2 are SGHTS and YDEGEE. The length of the CDR3 is 13 residues. CDR3 nucleotides: TGTGCCAGCAGCTTAGCCCTTCTCTACGAGCAGTACTTC. It is translated as CASSLALLYEQYF.

In the case of this clone: Other DNA sequences of this sample code for an identical CDR3. CDR3 DNA: TGCGCCAGCAGCTTGGACAGCTCCTACAATGAGCAGTTCTTC. Translation: CASSLDSSYNEQFF. The chain links TRBV5-1 to TRBJ2-1; D is undetermined. The CDR3 spans 14 residues. Looked up from germline, CDR1 is SGHRS and CDR2 is YFSETQ. V was shortened by 0 bases and J by 0 bases, with 4 bases between the two germline ends.

The rearrangement links TRBV18 to TRBJ1-2; unclear D gene. The length of the CDR3 is 13 residues. Germline CDR1 KGHSH, CDR2 LQKENI. Trimming removed 2 bases at V and 4 bases at J, with 8 bases between. DNA for the CDR3: TGTGCCAGCTCACCAGACGGAGTCTATGGCTACACCTTC. As protein: CASSPDGVYGYTF.

The V call is TRBV6-2 or TRBV6-3, the J call TRBJ2-3; TRBD1 agrees at 12 bases. Trimming at V came to 0 bases and at J to 6 bases, leaving 4 bases not matched to a gene. Germline values: CDR1 MNHEY, CDR2 SVGEGT. The CDR3 is made up of 16 amino acids. The CDR3 sequence is CASSYSTGQGADTQYF. In DNA form, the CDR3 reads TGTGCCAGCAGTTACTCTACGGGACAGGGGGCGGATACGCAGTATTTT.

CDR3 bases: TGTGCCACCAGTGATTCCAGGAGGGAGAAGCAGTACTTC. As protein: CATSDSRREKQYF. The gene calls are TRBV24-1 and TRBJ2-7; D possibly corresponds to TRBD2 (6 bases). Deletions cut 2 bases from V and 8 bases from J, with 12 bases between. This CDR3 region has 13 residues. CDR1 is KGHDR, CDR2 SFDVKD, per germline.

This sequence joins TRBV29-1 and TRBJ2-7; perhaps TRBD2 as D (6 bases). The CDR3 loop spans 12 amino acids. Germline V lookup: CDR1 SQVTM, CDR2 ANQGSEA. The germline V and J ends were trimmed by 1 base and 2 bases, with 6 bases remaining between them. CDR3 sequence reads: CSVEGGAYEQYF. For the CDR3, the DNA is TGCAGCGTTGAAGGCGGGGCCTACGAGCAGTACTTC.

For the CDR3, the DNA is TGTGCCAGCAGCCGAGGACAGGGCGGAGATACGCAGTATTTT. Its protein is CASSRGQGGDTQYF. The chain recombines TRBV5-8 with TRBJ2-3, with 8 bases identical to TRBD1. The CDR3 covers 14 residues. Trimming removed 4 bases from V and 5 bases from J; junction bases left unmatched: 6. Germline loops: CDR1 SGHTS, CDR2 YDEGEE.

This clone was seen only a few times. The CDR3 DNA reads as TGTGCCAGCAGCTTAACAGGGTTCTACGAGCAGTACTTC. Amino acids: CASSLTGFYEQYF. J is TRBJ2-7 and V is TRBV7-9, with D tentatively TRBD1 (6 bases). The V end lost 2 bases, the J end lost 3 bases, and 8 bases lay between the germline ends. CDR3 size: 13 residues. Germline CDR1 reads SEHNR; CDR2 reads FQNEAQ (reference sequence).

The V and J genes are TRBV4-3 and TRBJ1-6; the match to TRBD1 covers 7 bases. Trimming at V came to 3 bases and at J to 5 bases, leaving 4 bases not matched to a gene. Germline CDR1 LGHNA, CDR2 YSLEER. The CDR3 sequence is 15 residues long. CDR3 bases: TGCGCCAGCAGCCAGGAAGACAGGGATAATTCACCCCTCCACTTT. It codes for CASSQEDRDNSPLHF.

A single count supports this clone. This chain joins TRBV18 and TRBJ1-3; D unresolved. Trimming shortened V by 0 bases and J by 3 bases, and 9 bases separated the two germline ends. This CDR3 is 15 amino acids long. Germline V lookup: CDR1 KGHSH, CDR2 LQKENI. CDR3 in amino acids: CASSPPSGFGNTIYF. The CDR3 DNA is TGTGCCAGCTCACCACCGTCAGGTTTTGGAAACACCATATATTTT.

This rearrangement joins TRBV5-5 to TRBJ1-3; 7 bases are shared with TRBD1. Germline assignment: CDR1 SGHKS and CDR2 YYEKEE (reference sequence). This CDR3 spans 19 amino acids. The V and J ends lost 0 bases and 0 bases, in that order; junction bases with no gene match: 12. The CDR3 coding sequence is TGTGCCAGCAGCTTGGATGCTCCGGGACAGACCCCCTCTGGAAACACCATATATTTT. Protein product: CASSLDAPGQTPSGNTIYF.

This chain links TRBV19 with TRBJ2-7, with D perhaps matching TRBD1 (6 bases). CDR1 is LNHDA and CDR2 is SQIVND in the germline V gene (reference sequence). This CDR3 region has 16 residues. Trimming shortened V by 5 bases and J by 4 bases, and 21 bases separated the two germline ends. The CDR3 region is CASSLASIQQGYEQYF. DNA for the CDR3: TGTGCCAGTAGTCTCGCATCAATCCAACAGGGATACGAGCAGTACTTC.

This clone was counted once. The J gene is TRBJ2-1, the V gene TRBV15; D is perhaps TRBD1 (5 bases). CDR3 length: 15 amino acids. CDR1 is LNHNV, CDR2 YYDKDF, per germline (reference sequence). Trimming shortened V by 0 bases and J by 9 bases, and 15 bases separated the two germline ends. CDR3 in amino acids: CATSRDGRFQGEQFF. The CDR3 bases are TGTGCCACCAGCAGAGATGGCAGATTCCAGGGTGAGCAGTTCTTC.

This clone was seen only a few times. CDR3 sequence: CASFRNTEAFF. The DNA of the CDR3 is TGTGCCAGTTTTCGGAACACTGAAGCTTTCTTT. The chain carries TRBV19 and TRBJ1-1; D gene unclear. V shed 8 bases and J shed 1 base, with 5 bases lying between them. The CDR3 loop spans 11 amino acids. Germline assignment: CDR1 LNHDA and CDR2 SQIVND (reference sequence).

The V call is TRBV28, the J call TRBJ1-6; 9 bases match TRBD1. CDR1 MDHEN and CDR2 SYDVKM come from the germline V gene. CDR3 length equals 15 residues. After removal of 5 bases from V and 10 bases from J, the junction contained 9 bases not matched to a gene. In DNA, the CDR3 is TGTGCCAGCAGTGGATCTATGGGACAGGGATCACCCCTCCACTTT. Its protein is CASSGSMGQGSPLHF.

CDR3 DNA: TGCGCCAGCATTCGTCGGGGTAGCACAGATACGCAGTATTTT. Its protein product is CASIRRGSTDTQYF. The chain is built from TRBV10-2 and TRBJ2-3, with D possibly being TRBD2 (5 bases). Germline-derived CDR1 and CDR2 are WSHSY and SAAADI. This CDR3 contains 14 residues. Trimming removed 7 bases from V and 0 bases from J, with 11 bases in between.

The J gene is TRBJ1-1, the V gene TRBV19; D is ambiguous. The germline gives CDR1 LNHDA, CDR2 SQIVND (reference sequence). This CDR3 spans 14 amino acids. The V end was cut by 3 bases, the J end by 0 bases, with 8 bases between. CDR3 bases: TGTGCCAGTAGTATCACCAGTTTGAACACTGAAGCTTTCTTT. This codes for CASSITSLNTEAFF.

This chain links TRBV2 with TRBJ2-7; D possibly corresponds to TRBD2 (6 bases). V was cut by 8 bases and J by 0 bases, with 20 bases left in between. Germline CDR1 and CDR2: SNHLY and FYNNEI. CDR3 length: 16 amino acids. The CDR3 spells CASLRDPGSVSYEQYF. The CDR3 coding sequence is TGTGCCAGCTTGCGGGACCCCGGGTCGGTCTCCTACGAGCAGTACTTC.

This clone was seen only a few times. This rearrangement joins TRBV19 to TRBJ1-5, with 7 bases that match TRBD1. The germline CDR1 and CDR2 sequences are LNHDA and SQIVND (reference sequence). CDR3 length equals 15 residues. The trim removed 2 bases at V and 6 bases at J, leaving 7 bases unmatched. CDR3 in amino acids: CASSIQGESGQPQHF. The DNA for the CDR3 is TGTGCCAGTAGTATACAGGGGGAATCGGGTCAGCCCCAGCATTTT.

The chain recombines TRBV7-8 with TRBJ2-5, with D possibly being TRBD1 (5 bases). V lost 3 bases to trimming and J lost 2 bases, with 10 bases between them. The CDR3 is 14 amino acids. CDR1 SGHVS and CDR2 FQNEAQ come from the germline V gene. Here the CDR3 DNA reads TGTGCCAGCAGCTTGAGACAGAAACAAGAGACCCAGTACTTC. Translation gives CASSLRQKQETQYF.

This sequence joins TRBV27 and TRBJ1-2; 7 bases agree with TRBD1. This CDR3 spans 14 amino acids. With 4 bases clipped from V and 0 bases from J, the junction kept 2 bases outside the gene matches. Germline V CDR1 and CDR2: MNHEY, SMNVEV (reference sequence). The CDR3: CASSSGTANYGYTF. Here the CDR3 DNA reads TGTGCCAGCAGTTCTGGGACAGCTAACTATGGCTACACCTTC.

CDR3 residues: CASSLAGGGRKYNEQFF. The CDR3 region has the DNA TGCGCCAGCAGCTTGGCCGGGGGAGGCAGGAAATACAATGAGCAGTTCTTC. This chain joins TRBV5-1 and TRBJ2-1; tentative D call: TRBD2 (6 bases). This CDR3 has 17 amino acids. From germline, CDR1 is SGHRS and CDR2 YFSETQ. Trimming took off 0 bases at V and 4 bases at J, with 17 bases between the two ends.

The genes are TRBV4-3 and TRBJ1-1, with 7 bases lining up with TRBD1. Trimming took 1 base from V and 1 from J; bases not matched to a gene: 0. CDR1 and CDR2 from the germline V gene are LGHNA and YSLEER. The CDR3 totals 14 residues. CDR3 in DNA: TGCGCCAGCAGCCAAGGGGACAGGAACACTGAAGCTTTCTTT. Encoded protein: CASSQGDRNTEAFF.